Below, 2 T cell receptor beta chains from the same sample are listed, as sequenced in a study of shared clonotypes between healthy human individuals. Data came from immunoSEQ multiplex PCR; TCRdb stores just in-frame clones and leaves some out. Of some 2,500,000 clones in the sample, roughly 92% were seen once. Sequencing was carried out using naive CD4+ T cells from PBMCs. As for subset: CD45RA+ positively selected. The receptors come from a man between 18 and 29 years old in good health. Some clones in this sample may be carry-over from other donors' samples.

The gene calls are TRBV2 and TRBJ1-3; D gene unclear. Germline V lookup: CDR1 SNHLY, CDR2 FYNNEI. This CDR3 contains 13 residues. Trimming cost V 4 bases and J 0 bases, with 4 bases left between them. CDR3 protein: CASSVISGNTIYF. Here the CDR3 DNA reads TGTGCCAGCAGTGTCATCTCTGGAAACACCATATATTTT.

The chain links TRBV19 to TRBJ1-2; 8 nucleotides align to TRBD1. The ends lost 3 bases at V and 4 bases at J; junction bases unmatched: 4. There are 14 residues in the CDR3. Per the germline V gene, CDR1 is LNHDA and CDR2 is SQIVND (reference sequence). In nucleotides, the CDR3 is TGTGCCAGTAGTATGGGGACAGGCCCCTATGGCTACACCTTC. Protein sequence: CASSMGTGPYGYTF.